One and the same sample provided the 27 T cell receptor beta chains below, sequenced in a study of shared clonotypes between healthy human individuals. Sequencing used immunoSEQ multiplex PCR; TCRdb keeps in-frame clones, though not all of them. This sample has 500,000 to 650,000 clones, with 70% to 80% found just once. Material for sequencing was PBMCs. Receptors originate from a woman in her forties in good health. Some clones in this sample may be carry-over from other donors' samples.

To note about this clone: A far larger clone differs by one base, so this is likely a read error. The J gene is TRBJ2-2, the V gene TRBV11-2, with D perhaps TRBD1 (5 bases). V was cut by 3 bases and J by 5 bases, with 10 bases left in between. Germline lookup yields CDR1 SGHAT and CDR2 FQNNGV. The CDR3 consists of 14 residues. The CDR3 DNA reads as TGTGCCAGCAGCTTCGGCAGGGATACCGGGGAGCTGTTTTTT. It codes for CASSFGRDTGELFF.

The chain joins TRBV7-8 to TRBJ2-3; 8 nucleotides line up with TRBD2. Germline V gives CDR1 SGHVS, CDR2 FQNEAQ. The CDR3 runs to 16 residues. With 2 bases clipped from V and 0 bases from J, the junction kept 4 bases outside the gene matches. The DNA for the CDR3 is TGTGCCAGCAGCTTAACGGGAGGGGCGAGCACAGATACGCAGTATTTT. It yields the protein CASSLTGGASTDTQYF.

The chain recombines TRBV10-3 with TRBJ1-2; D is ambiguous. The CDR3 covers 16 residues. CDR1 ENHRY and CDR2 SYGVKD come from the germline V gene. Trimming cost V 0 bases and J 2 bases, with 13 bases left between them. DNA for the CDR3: TGTGCCATCAGTGAGTCGATCACGGGGAACAACTATGGCTACACCTTC. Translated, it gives CAISESITGNNYGYTF.

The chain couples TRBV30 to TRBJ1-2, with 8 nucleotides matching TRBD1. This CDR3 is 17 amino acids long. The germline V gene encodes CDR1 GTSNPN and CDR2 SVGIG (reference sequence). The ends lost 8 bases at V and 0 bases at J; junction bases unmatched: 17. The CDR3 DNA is TGTGCCCGGAAGGTCCTGGGGACAGGACCCGCTAACTATGGCTACACCTTC. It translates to CARKVLGTGPANYGYTF.

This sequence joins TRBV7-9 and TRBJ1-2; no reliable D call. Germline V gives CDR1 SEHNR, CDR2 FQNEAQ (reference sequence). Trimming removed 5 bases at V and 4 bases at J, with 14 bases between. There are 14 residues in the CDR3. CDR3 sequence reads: CASSPEEAGYGYTF. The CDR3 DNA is TGTGCCAGCAGCCCCGAGGAGGCGGGCTATGGCTACACCTTC.

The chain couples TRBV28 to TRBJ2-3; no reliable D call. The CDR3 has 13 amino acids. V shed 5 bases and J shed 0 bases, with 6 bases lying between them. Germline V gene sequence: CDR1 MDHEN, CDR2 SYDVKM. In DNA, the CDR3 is TGTGCCAGCAGTGGCTTTAGCACAGATACGCAGTATTTT. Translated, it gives CASSGFSTDTQYF.

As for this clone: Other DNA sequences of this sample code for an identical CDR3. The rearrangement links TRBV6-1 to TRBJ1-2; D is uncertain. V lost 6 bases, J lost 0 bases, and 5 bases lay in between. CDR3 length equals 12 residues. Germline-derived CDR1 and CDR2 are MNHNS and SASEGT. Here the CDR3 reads CASSTPNYGYTF. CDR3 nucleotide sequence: TGTGCCAGCAGCACACCTAACTATGGCTACACCTTC.

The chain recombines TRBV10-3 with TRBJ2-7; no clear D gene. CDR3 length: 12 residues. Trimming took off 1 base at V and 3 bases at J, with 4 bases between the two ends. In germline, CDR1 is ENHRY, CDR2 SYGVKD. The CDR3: CAISEYNYEQYF. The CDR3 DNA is TGTGCCATCAGTGAGTATAACTACGAGCAGTACTTC.

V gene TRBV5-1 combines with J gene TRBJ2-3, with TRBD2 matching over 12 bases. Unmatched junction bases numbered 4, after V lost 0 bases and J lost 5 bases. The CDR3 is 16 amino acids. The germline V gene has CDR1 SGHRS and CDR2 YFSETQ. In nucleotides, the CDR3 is TGCGCCAGCAGCTTGGCCCCGGGACTAGCGGGAGATACGCAGTATTTT. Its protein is CASSLAPGLAGDTQYF.

CDR3 DNA sequence: TGTGCCAGCAGCTTAGGGGGACAGGGGGCGTCCGGGGAGCTGTTTTTT. As protein: CASSLGGQGASGELFF. The V and J genes are TRBV11-3 and TRBJ2-2, with TRBD1 matching over 12 bases. The V and J ends lost 1 base and 6 bases, in that order; junction bases with no gene match: 3. Germline V gene lookup returns CDR1 SGHNT and CDR2 YENEEA. This CDR3 is built from 16 residues.

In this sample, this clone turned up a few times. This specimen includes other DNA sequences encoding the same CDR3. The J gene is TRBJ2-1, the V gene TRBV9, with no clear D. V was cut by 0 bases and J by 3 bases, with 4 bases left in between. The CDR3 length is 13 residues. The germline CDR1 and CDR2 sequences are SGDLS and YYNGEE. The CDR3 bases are TGTGCCAGCAGCGTAGCTAGCTACAATGAGCAGTTCTTC. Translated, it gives CASSVASYNEQFF.

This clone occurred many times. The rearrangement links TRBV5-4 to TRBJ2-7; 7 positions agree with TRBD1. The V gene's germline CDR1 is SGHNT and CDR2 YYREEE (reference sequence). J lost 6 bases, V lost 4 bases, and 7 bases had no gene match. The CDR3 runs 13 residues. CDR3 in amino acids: CASSPGPGGEQYF. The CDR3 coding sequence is TGTGCCAGCAGCCCCGGGCCAGGGGGCGAGCAGTACTTC.

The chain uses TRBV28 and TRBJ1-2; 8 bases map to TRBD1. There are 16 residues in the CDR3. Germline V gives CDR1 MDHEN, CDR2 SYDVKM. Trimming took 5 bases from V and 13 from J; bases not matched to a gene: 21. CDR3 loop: CASSPPPTGTGSPLTF. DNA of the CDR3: TGTGCCAGCAGTCCTCCCCCCACCGGGACAGGATCACCCCTCACCTTC.

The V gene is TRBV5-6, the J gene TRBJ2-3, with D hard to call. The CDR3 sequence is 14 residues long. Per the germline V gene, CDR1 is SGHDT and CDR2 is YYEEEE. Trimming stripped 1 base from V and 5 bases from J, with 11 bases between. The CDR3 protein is CASSLSASLDTQYF. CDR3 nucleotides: TGTGCCAGCAGCTTGTCGGCCAGCTTAGATACGCAGTATTTT. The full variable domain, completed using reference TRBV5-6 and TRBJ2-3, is DAGVTQSPTHLIKTRGQQVTLRCSPKSGHDTVSWYQQALGQGPQFIFQYYEEEERQRGNFPDRFSGHQFPNYSSELNVNALLLGDSALYLCASSLSASLDTQYFGPGTRLTVL.

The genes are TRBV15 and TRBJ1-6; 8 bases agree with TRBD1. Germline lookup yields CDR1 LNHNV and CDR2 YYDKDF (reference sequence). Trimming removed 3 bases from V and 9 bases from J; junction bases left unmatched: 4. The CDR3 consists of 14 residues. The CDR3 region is CATSSGQGGSPLHF. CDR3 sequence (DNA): TGTGCCACCAGCAGTGGACAGGGCGGTTCACCCCTCCACTTT.

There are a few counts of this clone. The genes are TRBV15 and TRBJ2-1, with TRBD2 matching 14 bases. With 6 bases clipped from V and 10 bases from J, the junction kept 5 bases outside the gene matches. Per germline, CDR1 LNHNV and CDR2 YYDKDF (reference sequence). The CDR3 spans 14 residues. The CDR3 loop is CATRTSGRVEEQFF. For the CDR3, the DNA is TGTGCCACCAGGACTAGCGGGAGGGTGGAGGAGCAGTTCTTC.

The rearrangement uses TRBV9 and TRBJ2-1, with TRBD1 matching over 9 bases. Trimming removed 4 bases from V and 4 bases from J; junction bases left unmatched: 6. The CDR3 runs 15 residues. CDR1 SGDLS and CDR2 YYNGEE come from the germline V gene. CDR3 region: CASSNRDRDYNEQFF. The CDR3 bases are TGTGCCAGCAGCAACCGGGACAGGGATTACAATGAGCAGTTCTTC. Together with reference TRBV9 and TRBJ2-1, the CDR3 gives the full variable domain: DSGVTQTPKHLITATGQRVTLRCSPRSGDLSVYWYQQSLDQGLQFLIQYYNGEERAKGNILERFSAQQFPDLHSELNLSSLELGDSALYFCASSNRDRDYNEQFFGPGTRLTVL.

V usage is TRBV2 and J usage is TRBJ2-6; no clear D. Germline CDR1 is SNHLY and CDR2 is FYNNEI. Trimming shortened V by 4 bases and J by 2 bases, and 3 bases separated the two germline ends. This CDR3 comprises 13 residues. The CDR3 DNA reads TGTGCCAGCAGTGGTCCTGGGGCCAACGTCCTGACTTTC. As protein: CASSGPGANVLTF.

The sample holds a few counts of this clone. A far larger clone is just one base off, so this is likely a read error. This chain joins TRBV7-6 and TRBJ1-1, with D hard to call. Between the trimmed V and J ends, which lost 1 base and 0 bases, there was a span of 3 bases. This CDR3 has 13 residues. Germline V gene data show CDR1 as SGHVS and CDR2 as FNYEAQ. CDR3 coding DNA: TGTGCCAGCAGCTTAGACTTGAACACTGAAGCTTTCTTT. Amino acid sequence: CASSLDLNTEAFF.

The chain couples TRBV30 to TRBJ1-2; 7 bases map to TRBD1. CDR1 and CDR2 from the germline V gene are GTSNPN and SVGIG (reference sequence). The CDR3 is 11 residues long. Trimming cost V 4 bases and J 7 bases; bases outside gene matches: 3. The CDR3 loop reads CAWNQGGGYTF. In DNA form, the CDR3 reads TGTGCCTGGAATCAGGGGGGTGGCTACACCTTC.

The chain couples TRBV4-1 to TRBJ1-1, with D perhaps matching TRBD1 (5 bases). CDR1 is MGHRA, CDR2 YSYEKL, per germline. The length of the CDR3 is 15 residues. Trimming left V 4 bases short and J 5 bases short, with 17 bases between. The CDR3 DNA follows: TGCGCCAGCAGCCGAGGTCAGGGAAGGGTAACTGAAGCTTTCTTT. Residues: CASSRGQGRVTEAFF.

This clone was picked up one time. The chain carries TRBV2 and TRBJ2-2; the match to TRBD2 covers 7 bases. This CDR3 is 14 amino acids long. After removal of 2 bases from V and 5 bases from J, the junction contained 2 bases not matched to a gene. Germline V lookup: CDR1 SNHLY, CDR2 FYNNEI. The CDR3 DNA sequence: TGTGCCAGCAGTGAACACGGGGGGACCGGGGAGCTGTTTTTT. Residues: CASSEHGGTGELFF.

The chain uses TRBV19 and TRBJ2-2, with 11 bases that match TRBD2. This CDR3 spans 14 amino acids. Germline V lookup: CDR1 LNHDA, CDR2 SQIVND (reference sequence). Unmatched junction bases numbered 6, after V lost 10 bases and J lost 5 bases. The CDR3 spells CATRLAGYTGELFF. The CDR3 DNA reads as TGTGCCACTCGACTAGCGGGATATACCGGGGAGCTGTTTTTT.

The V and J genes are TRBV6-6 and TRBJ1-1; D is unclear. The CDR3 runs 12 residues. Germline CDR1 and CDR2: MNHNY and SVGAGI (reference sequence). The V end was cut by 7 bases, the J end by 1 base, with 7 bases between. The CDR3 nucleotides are TGTGCCAGCAAAGACTGGAACACTGAAGCTTTCTTT. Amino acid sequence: CASKDWNTEAFF.

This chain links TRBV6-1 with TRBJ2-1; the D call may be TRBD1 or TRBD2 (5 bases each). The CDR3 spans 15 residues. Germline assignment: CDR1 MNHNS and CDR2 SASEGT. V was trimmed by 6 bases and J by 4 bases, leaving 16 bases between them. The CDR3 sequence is CASRRSRDPYNEQFF. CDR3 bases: TGTGCCAGCAGGAGATCCCGGGACCCATACAATGAGCAGTTCTTC.

In DNA, the CDR3 is TGCGCCAGCAGCTTGGAGGGTAGCTTGCTGAACACCGGGGAGCTGTTTTTT. Its protein product is CASSLEGSLLNTGELFF. V gene TRBV5-1 combines with J gene TRBJ2-2; unclear D gene. The CDR3 spans 17 residues. The germline V gene encodes CDR1 SGHRS and CDR2 YFSETQ. The germline V and J ends were trimmed by 0 bases and 1 base, with 13 bases remaining between them.

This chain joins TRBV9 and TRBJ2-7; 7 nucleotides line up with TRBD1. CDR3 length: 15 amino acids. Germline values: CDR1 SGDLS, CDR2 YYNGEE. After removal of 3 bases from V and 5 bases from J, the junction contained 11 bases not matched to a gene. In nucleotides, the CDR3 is TGTGCCAGCAGCGCCACCGGGGACAGCGGCCACGAGCAGTACTTC. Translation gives CASSATGDSGHEQYF.